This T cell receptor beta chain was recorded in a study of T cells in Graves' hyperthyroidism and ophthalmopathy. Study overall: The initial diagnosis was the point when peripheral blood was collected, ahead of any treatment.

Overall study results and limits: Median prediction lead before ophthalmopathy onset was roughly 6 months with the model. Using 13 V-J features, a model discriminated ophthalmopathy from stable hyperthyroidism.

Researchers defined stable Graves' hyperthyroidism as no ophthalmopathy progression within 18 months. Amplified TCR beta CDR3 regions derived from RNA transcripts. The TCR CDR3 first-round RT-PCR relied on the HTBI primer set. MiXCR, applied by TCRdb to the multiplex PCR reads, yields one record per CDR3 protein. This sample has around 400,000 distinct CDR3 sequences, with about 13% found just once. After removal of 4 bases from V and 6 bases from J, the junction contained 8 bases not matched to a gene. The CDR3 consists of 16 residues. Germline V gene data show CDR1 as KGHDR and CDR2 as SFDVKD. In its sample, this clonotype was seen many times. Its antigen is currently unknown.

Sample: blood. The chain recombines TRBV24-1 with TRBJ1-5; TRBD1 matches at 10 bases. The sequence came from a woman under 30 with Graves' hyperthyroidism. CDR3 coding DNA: TGTGCCACCAGTGACCCCGGGACAGGGGAAGGTCAGCCCCAGCATTTT. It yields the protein CATSDPGTGEGQPQHF.